Listed here are 7 T cell receptor beta chains from one sample, sequenced in a study of T cell changes during pregnancy in multiple sclerosis. The repertoire was sequenced with immunoSEQ multiplex PCR; TCRdb's copy has only in-frame clones and lacks some. Of around 66,000 clones in the sample, 91% were seen once. The source material was peripheral blood, sampled after pregnancy. These receptor sequences come from a female donor in good health, enrolled as a control in a pregnancy study.

This chain joins TRBV6-1 and TRBJ2-6; the D is unclear. Germline CDR1 and CDR2: MNHNS and SASEGT. The CDR3 extends over 15 amino acids. Trimming cost V 2 bases and J 1 base, with 6 bases left between them. The CDR3 DNA is TGTGCCAGCAGTGAACCCACATCTGGGGCCAACGTCCTGACTTTC. Protein product: CASSEPTSGANVLTF.

J is TRBJ2-3 and V is TRBV5-1; D might be TRBD1 (8 bases). The V and J ends lost 4 bases and 3 bases respectively, with 18 bases between them. CDR1 SGHRS and CDR2 YFSETQ come from the germline V gene. CDR3 length: 16 residues. CDR3 DNA: TGCGCCAGCAGCCGGGAGGACAGGGTTAAAACAGATACGCAGTATTTT. Protein: CASSREDRVKTDTQYF.

This chain's CDR3 is CASGITGGIPGNTIYF. The CDR3 nucleotides are TGTGCCAGCGGAATAACAGGGGGCATTCCTGGAAACACCATATATTTT. The chain links TRBV7-3 to TRBJ1-3; 9 positions agree with TRBD1. V shed 8 bases, J shed 2 bases, and the junction held 10 bases outside the gene matches. The CDR3 is 16 amino acids. Germline CDR1 is SGHTA and CDR2 is FQGTGA.

The genes are TRBV7-2 and TRBJ2-5; TRBD1 agrees at 8 bases. The CDR3 totals 15 residues. The V gene end was trimmed by 5 bases and the J gene end by 5 bases; junction bases not matched to a gene: 10. Germline CDR1 SGHTA, CDR2 FQGNSA. CDR3 nucleotide sequence: TGTGCCAGCAGCCGCCCGGACAGGGTCCGCGAGACCCAGTACTTC. Its translation is CASSRPDRVRETQYF. The entire variable domain, with the rest obtained from reference TRBV7-2 and TRBJ2-5, is as follows: GAGVSQSPSNKVTEKGKDVELRCDPISGHTALYWYRQSLGQGLEFLIYFQGNSAPDKSGLPSDRFSAERTGGSVSTLTIQRTQQEDSAVYLCASSRPDRVRETQYFGPGTRLLVL.

V gene TRBV7-2 combines with J gene TRBJ2-5; D is perhaps TRBD2 (6 bases). Germline CDR1 is SGHTA and CDR2 is FQGNSA. This CDR3 has 13 amino acids. V lost 5 bases and J 2 bases, leaving 9 bases between the germline ends. The DNA for the CDR3 is TGTGCCAGCAGCCGGAGGGATCAAGAGACCCAGTACTTC. This translates into CASSRRDQETQYF.

CDR3 in amino acids: CASSVGTGSTDTQYF. The CDR3, as DNA: TGTGCCAGCAGCGTAGGGACAGGGTCGACAGATACGCAGTATTTT. The V call is TRBV9, the J call TRBJ2-3, with 8 bases fitting TRBD1. This CDR3 has 15 amino acids. Germline V gene sequence: CDR1 SGDLS, CDR2 YYNGEE. V gave up 0 bases and J gave up 3 bases; unmatched junction bases: 3. The variable domain in full, with the rest retrieved from reference TRBV9 and TRBJ2-3, is DSGVTQTPKHLITATGQRVTLRCSPRSGDLSVYWYQQSLDQGLQFLIQYYNGEERAKGNILERFSAQQFPDLHSELNLSSLELGDSALYFCASSVGTGSTDTQYFGPGTRLTVL.

CDR3 loop: CAWNGDRNSPLHF. DNA for the CDR3: TGTGCCTGGAACGGGGATCGTAATTCACCCCTCCACTTT. V and J are TRBV30 and TRBJ1-6; D gene unclear. V was cut by 4 bases and J by 6 bases, with 10 bases left in between. The germline V gene encodes CDR1 GTSNPN and CDR2 SVGIG (reference sequence). The CDR3 totals 13 residues.